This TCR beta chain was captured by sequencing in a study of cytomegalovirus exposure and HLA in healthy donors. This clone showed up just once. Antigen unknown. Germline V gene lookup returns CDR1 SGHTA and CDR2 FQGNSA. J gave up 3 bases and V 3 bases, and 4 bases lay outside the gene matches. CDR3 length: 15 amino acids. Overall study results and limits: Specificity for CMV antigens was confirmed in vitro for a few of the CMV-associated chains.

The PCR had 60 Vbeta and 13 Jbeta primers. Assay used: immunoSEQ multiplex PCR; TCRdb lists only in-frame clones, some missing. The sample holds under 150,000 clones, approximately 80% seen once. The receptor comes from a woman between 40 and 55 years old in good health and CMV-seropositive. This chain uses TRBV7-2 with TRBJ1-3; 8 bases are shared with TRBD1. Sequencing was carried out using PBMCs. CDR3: CASSFSGGFGNTIYF. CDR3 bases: TGTGCCAGCAGCTTTTCAGGGGGCTTTGGAAACACCATATATTTT.